The source of this TCR beta chain is a study of T cell repertoires in cytomegalovirus infection. Study-wide points: Identification of carriers of CMV plus the relevant HLA was performed using cumulative public TCR beta family frequency. Dominating the ex vivo response were TCR beta clonotypes that were CMV-specific and HLA-C-restricted.

Ten or more counts support this clonotype. Its antigen is currently unknown. TCRdb re-called the reads through MiXCR, storing one row per CDR3 protein. This table has under 600,000 distinct CDR3 sequences, more than 15% appearing once. CDR3 size: 16 residues. The V segment lost 1 base and the J segment 2 bases; nucleotides outside the gene matches: 6. Germline V gene sequence: CDR1 SGHVS, CDR2 FNYEAQ. Material for sequencing was CD8+ T cells from PBMCs. This rearrangement joins TRBV7-6 to TRBJ2-3, with 7 bases aligning to TRBD2. This sequence was found in a human donor in good health (CMV status not recorded). Some clones in this sample may be carry-over from other donors' samples. Here the CDR3 DNA reads TGTGCCAGCAGCTTAGAGGCTAGCGGTAACACAGATACGCAGTATTTT. The encoded protein is CASSLEASGNTDTQYF.